These T cell receptor beta chains were read from a single sample in a study of CD8 T cells in ankylosing spondylitis. One entry per CDR3 protein results from TCRdb running MiXCR on the 5' RACE reads. This table has more than 650,000 distinct CDR3 sequences, about 11% appearing once. What was sequenced was blood, either unsorted or a sorted T cell fraction (not recorded which). These receptors all stem from a male donor with ankylosing spondylitis. CDR3s include the opening cysteine and the closing phenylalanine or tryptophan. The order of the fields is V gene, D gene, clone size, J gene, CDR3 protein, CDR3 DNA. D genes are given only for firm matches. The size field is filled for only some rows; it gives once, few, many or a size class.

V: TRBV9; D: .; size: few; J: TRBJ2-5; CDR3: CATKRRGNEETQYF; DNA: TGTGCCACCAAAAGACGGGGCAATGAGGAGACCCAGTACTTC
V: TRBV9; D: .; size: many; J: TRBJ2-1; CDR3: CASSVGGAGYNEQFF; DNA: TGTGCCAGCAGCGTAGGTGGGGCAGGCTACAATGAGCAGTTCTTC
V: TRBV12-3/TRBV12-4; D: .; size: many; J: TRBJ2-7; CDR3: CASGRRSSYEQYF; DNA: TGTGCCAGCGGTCGACGGAGTTCCTACGAGCAGTACTTC
V: TRBV6-1; D: TRBD1; size: .; J: TRBJ1-1; CDR3: CASRAREGGNTEAFF; DNA: TGTGCCAGCAGGGCCCGGGAAGGGGGCAACACTGAAGCTTTCTTT
V: TRBV11-2; D: TRBD1; size: .; J: TRBJ2-3; CDR3: CASRTQGWGTDTQYF; DNA: TGTGCCAGCAGAACACAGGGGTGGGGCACAGATACGCAGTATTTT
V: TRBV7-9; D: .; size: few; J: TRBJ1-4; CDR3: CASSQDSYNEKLFF; DNA: TGTGCCAGCAGCCAGGACAGCTATAATGAAAAACTGTTTTTT
V: TRBV4-1; D: TRBD2; size: .; J: TRBJ2-3; CDR3: CASSQDKSGRQSTDTQYF; DNA: TGCGCCAGCAGCCAAGATAAAAGCGGGAGGCAGAGCACAGATACGCAGTATTTT
V: TRBV5-1; D: .; size: many; J: TRBJ2-3; CDR3: CASSLLQGGDTQYF; DNA: TGCGCCAGCAGCTTGCTTCAGGGGGGAGATACGCAGTATTTT
V: TRBV7-2; D: .; size: few; J: TRBJ2-3; CDR3: CASSDFRDTQYF; DNA: TGTGCCAGCAGCGATTTTAGAGATACGCAGTATTTT
V: TRBV6-5; D: .; size: few; J: TRBJ2-7; CDR3: CASRRNTYEQYF; DNA: TGTGCCAGCAGGCGGAACACCTACGAGCAGTACTTC
V: TRBV7-8; D: TRBD1; size: .; J: TRBJ1-5; CDR3: CASSTRTGDQPQHF; DNA: TGTGCCAGCAGCACGAGGACAGGGGATCAGCCCCAGCATTTT
V: TRBV20-1; D: .; size: many; J: TRBJ2-3; CDR3: CSADEGGQLADTQYF; DNA: TGCAGTGCCGATGAGGGAGGCCAGCTAGCAGATACGCAGTATTTT
V: TRBV7-3; D: .; size: few; J: TRBJ1-6; CDR3: CASSQTGGGNSPLHF; DNA: TGTGCCAGCAGCCAAACCGGGGGAGGGAATTCACCCCTCCACTTT
V: TRBV6-1; D: .; size: .; J: TRBJ1-4; CDR3: CASSQARGLELFF; DNA: TGTGCCAGCAGTCAAGCGCGGGGTTTGGAACTGTTTTTT
V: TRBV9; D: .; size: .; J: TRBJ2-7; CDR3: CASSVGPDYYEQYF; DNA: TGTGCCAGCAGCGTTGGGCCCGATTACTACGAGCAGTACTTC
V: TRBV7-2; D: .; size: .; J: TRBJ2-2; CDR3: CASRLMGGELFF; DNA: TGTGCCAGCAGACTTATGGGCGGGGAGCTGTTTTTT
V: TRBV7-9; D: .; size: few; J: TRBJ1-4; CDR3: CASSSRVGGWNEKLFF; DNA: TGTGCCAGCAGCTCCAGGGTAGGGGGGTGGAATGAAAAACTGTTTTTT
V: TRBV7-9; D: .; size: .; J: TRBJ1-2; CDR3: CASSLSGQSYGYTF; DNA: TGTGCCAGCAGCTTATCGGGACAAAGCTATGGCTACACCTTC
V: TRBV7-2; D: .; size: many; J: TRBJ1-1; CDR3: CASSLLLLTNTEAFF; DNA: TGTGCCAGCAGCCTGCTTCTACTGACTAACACTGAAGCTTTCTTT
V: TRBV5-6; D: .; size: few; J: TRBJ2-7; CDR3: CASSGLRGYEQYF; DNA: TGTGCCAGCAGCGGACTCCGGGGTTACGAGCAGTACTTC
V: TRBV5-1; D: .; size: .; J: TRBJ2-6; CDR3: CASTQGAGANVLTF; DNA: TGCGCCAGTACACAGGGCGCCGGGGCCAACGTCCTGACTTTC
V: TRBV10-3; D: TRBD1; size: many; J: TRBJ2-3; CDR3: CAISDPGQGKDTQYF; DNA: TGTGCCATCAGTGACCCGGGACAGGGGAAAGATACGCAGTATTTT
V: TRBV28; D: TRBD1; size: few; J: TRBJ1-2; CDR3: CASRIPTGDYGYTF; DNA: TGTGCCAGCAGGATCCCCACAGGGGACTATGGCTACACCTTC
V: TRBV5-5; D: .; size: few; J: TRBJ2-7; CDR3: CASTLYSGPNEQYF; DNA: TGTGCCAGCACCCTCTATTCGGGGCCAAACGAGCAGTACTTC
V: TRBV7-3; D: TRBD2; size: few; J: TRBJ2-1; CDR3: CASSLRPPGLAGGQEKNEQFF; DNA: TGTGCCAGCAGCTTAAGGCCCCCGGGACTAGCGGGGGGTCAGGAGAAAAATGAGCAGTTCTTC
V: TRBV4-2; D: .; size: many; J: TRBJ2-1; CDR3: CASSLDPGRQFF; DNA: TGTGCCAGCAGCCTAGATCCGGGACGTCAGTTCTTC
V: TRBV6-2/TRBV6-3; D: .; size: few; J: TRBJ2-1; CDR3: CASSLKGGREQFF; DNA: TGTGCCAGCAGTTTAAAAGGGGGTAGGGAGCAGTTCTTC
V: TRBV10-3; D: .; size: many; J: TRBJ1-1; CDR3: CAISELVELSEAFF; DNA: TGTGCCATCAGTGAACTAGTCGAGTTATCTGAAGCTTTCTTT
V: TRBV7-2; D: TRBD2; size: .; J: TRBJ2-1; CDR3: CASRRSSGTYNEQFF; DNA: TGTGCCAGCAGGCGATCTAGCGGAACCTACAATGAGCAGTTCTTC
V: TRBV5-1; D: .; size: .; J: TRBJ2-1; CDR3: CASSLGTPFEQFF; DNA: TGCGCCAGCAGCTTAGGGACCCCCTTTGAGCAGTTCTTC
V: TRBV12-3/TRBV12-4; D: .; size: few; J: TRBJ1-1; CDR3: CASKLDVWIEAFF; DNA: TGTGCCAGCAAGCTAGACGTGTGGATTGAAGCTTTCTTT
V: TRBV23-1; D: .; size: .; J: TRBJ2-5; CDR3: CARVGGSPRRETQYF; DNA: TGCGCCCGCGTCGGGGGCTCCCCGCGGCGGGAGACCCAGTACTTC
V: TRBV20-1; D: .; size: .; J: TRBJ1-5; CDR3: CSAIPSVGNQPQHF; DNA: TGCAGTGCCATTCCCAGCGTAGGCAATCAGCCCCAGCATTTT
V: TRBV18; D: .; size: few; J: TRBJ2-7; CDR3: CASSLSPAYEQYF; DNA: TGTGCCAGCTCTTTAAGCCCGGCCTACGAGCAGTACTTC
V: TRBV20-1; D: TRBD1; size: few; J: TRBJ1-2; CDR3: CSGILNRQGVRGYTF; DNA: TGCAGCGGTATACTTAATCGACAGGGAGTTAGGGGCTACACCTTC
V: TRBV6-1; D: TRBD1; size: .; J: TRBJ1-5; CDR3: CASDGGGTVAQPQHF; DNA: TGTGCCAGCGACGGGGGCGGGACAGTGGCTCAGCCCCAGCATTTT
V: TRBV12-3/TRBV12-4; D: TRBD1; size: many; J: TRBJ1-5; CDR3: CASSPTGGANQPQHF; DNA: TGTGCCAGCAGTCCGACAGGGGGCGCGAATCAGCCCCAGCATTTT
V: TRBV4-3; D: .; size: .; J: TRBJ1-4; CDR3: CASSLDGRNEKLFF; DNA: TGCGCCAGCAGCCTCGATGGCAGAAATGAAAAACTGTTTTTT
V: TRBV7-2; D: .; size: .; J: TRBJ2-1; CDR3: CASSYHHGGSYNEQFF; DNA: TGTGCCAGCAGCTACCATCACGGGGGATCATACAATGAGCAGTTCTTC
V: TRBV20-1; D: .; size: few; J: TRBJ2-4; CDR3: CSARARDRAKLYF; DNA: TGCAGTGCTAGGGCCAGGGACCGAGCCAAGTTGTACTTC
V: TRBV28; D: .; size: few; J: TRBJ1-4; CDR3: CASTRLNEKLFF; DNA: TGTGCCAGCACCCGCCTTAATGAAAAACTGTTTTTT
V: TRBV5-1; D: .; size: .; J: TRBJ2-5; CDR3: CASSSTARETQYF; DNA: TGCGCCAGCAGCTCGACAGCCCGAGAGACCCAGTACTTC
V: TRBV20-1; D: TRBD2; size: many; J: TRBJ2-5; CDR3: CSARSVTSGQETQYF; DNA: TGCAGTGCTAGAAGCGTGACTAGCGGCCAAGAGACCCAGTACTTC